The present TCR beta chain was sequenced within a study of T cell changes during pregnancy in multiple sclerosis (dated by TCRdb to the late 2010s). A note on the overall study: The study examined how the T cell repertoire changed over the course of pregnancy in women with multiple sclerosis.

The library was produced with the immunoSEQ multiplex PCR assay. Imported from immuneACCESS, the table was reduced by TCRdb to in-frame sequences with V and J called. These copies leave out some clones; in studies compared against another copy, an unresolved V gene accounts for under half, and the cause of the remainder is not known. Across this sample there are 21,000 or so clones, with roughly 90% seen only once. In total, the top ten clones hold 5.3% of the sample. On this clone itself: The antigen it recognizes is unknown. No clone much larger than this one lies a single base away; base qualities are absent.

The CDR3 sequence holds 16 residues, the cysteine and phenylalanine included. Only CDR3 DNA is held: 48 bases, read in frame from base 1. V and J are trimmed by 4 bases and 4 bases, and the gene matches miss 10 bases of the junction. CDR1 and CDR2, per the germline V gene, are LGHNA and YNFKEQ. Recombination connected TRBV4-2 to TRBJ2-5, and TRBD1 matches 9 of the central bases. Here the sequenced sample was CD8+ T cells from peripheral blood mononuclear cells, taken in the second trimester of pregnancy. The sequence was obtained from a female donor in good health, enrolled as a control in a pregnancy study. The CDR3 region: CASSPGWTGARETQYF. The DNA sequence reads TGTGCCAGCAGCCCCGGTTGGACAGGGGCCCGAGAGACCCAGTACTTC.